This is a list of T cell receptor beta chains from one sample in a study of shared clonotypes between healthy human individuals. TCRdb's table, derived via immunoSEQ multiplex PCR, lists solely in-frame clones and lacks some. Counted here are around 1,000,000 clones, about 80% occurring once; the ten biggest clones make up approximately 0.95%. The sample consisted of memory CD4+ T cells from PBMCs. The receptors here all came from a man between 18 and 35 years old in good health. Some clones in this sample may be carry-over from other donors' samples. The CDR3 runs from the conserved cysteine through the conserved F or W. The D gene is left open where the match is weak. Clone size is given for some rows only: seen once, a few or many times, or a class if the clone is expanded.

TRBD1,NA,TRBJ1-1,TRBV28,CASSSHKWWTGGPNTEAFF,TGTGCCAGCAGCTCTCACAAGTGGTGGACAGGGGGCCCGAACACTGAAGCTTTCTTT
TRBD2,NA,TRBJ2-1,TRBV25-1,CASTRRGGNNEQFF,TGTGCCAGCACCCGGCGGGGGGGAAACAATGAGCAGTTCTTC
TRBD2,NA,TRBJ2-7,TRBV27,CASSLTASGRAAYEQYF,TGTGCCAGCAGCCTTACGGCTAGCGGGAGGGCCGCCTACGAGCAGTACTTC
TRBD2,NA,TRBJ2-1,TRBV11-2,CASSERTSGNEQFF,TGTGCCAGCAGCGAACGGACTAGCGGAAATGAGCAGTTCTTC
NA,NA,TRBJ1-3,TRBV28,CASSGGSGNTIYF,TGTGCCAGCAGTGGGGGGTCGGGAAACACCATATATTTT
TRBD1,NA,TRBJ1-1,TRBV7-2,CASSLGMDRAEAFF,TGTGCCAGCAGCTTAGGGATGGACAGGGCTGAAGCTTTCTTT
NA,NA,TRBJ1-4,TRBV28,CATKIISSRDGDEKLFF,TGTGCCACCAAAATTATCTCCTCTCGGGACGGAGATGAAAAACTGTTTTTT
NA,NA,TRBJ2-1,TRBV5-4,CASSLGIREANEQFF,TGTGCCAGCAGCTTGGGTATTCGGGAAGCCAATGAGCAGTTCTTC
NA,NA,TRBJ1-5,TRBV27,CASSLMAGGNQPQHF,TGTGCCAGCAGTTTAATGGCAGGGGGCAATCAGCCCCAGCATTTT
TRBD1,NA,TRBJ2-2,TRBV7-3,CASSPGGRENTGELFF,TGTGCCAGCAGCCCAGGGGGACGGGAGAACACCGGGGAGCTGTTTTTT
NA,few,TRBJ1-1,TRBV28,CASSRGTEAFF,TGTGCCAGCAGTAGAGGGACTGAAGCTTTCTTT
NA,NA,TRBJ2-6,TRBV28,CASTQGRADRIGANVLTF,TGTGCCAGCACCCAAGGTCGGGCGGACAGAATAGGGGCCAACGTCCTGACTTTC
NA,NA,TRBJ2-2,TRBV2,CASSDGVPANTGELFF,TGTGCCAGCAGTGATGGGGTCCCGGCGAACACCGGGGAGCTGTTTTTT
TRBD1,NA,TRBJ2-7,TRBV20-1,CSAERGTAAF,TGCAGTGCTGAGAGGGGGACAGCGGCGTTC
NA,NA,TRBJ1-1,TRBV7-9,CASSFQALNTEAFF,TGTGCCAGCAGCTTCCAGGCCCTGAACACTGAAGCTTTCTTT
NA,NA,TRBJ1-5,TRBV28,CASSLAGVREPQHF,TGTGCCAGCAGTTTAGCAGGGGTCCGTGAGCCCCAGCATTTT
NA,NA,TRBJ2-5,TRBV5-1,CASWGTERRETQYF,TGCGCCAGCTGGGGGACCGAACGGCGGGAGACCCAGTACTTC
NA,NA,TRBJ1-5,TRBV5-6,CASSLRGAFNQPQHF,TGTGCCAGCAGCCTACGAGGGGCATTCAATCAGCCCCAGCATTTT
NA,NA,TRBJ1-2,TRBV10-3,CAISEGQSVGYTF,TGTGCCATCAGTGAGGGACAGAGTGTGGGCTACACCTTC
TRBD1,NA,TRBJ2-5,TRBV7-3,CASSSGSGGPETQYF,TGTGCCAGCAGTTCAGGGTCAGGGGGCCCAGAGACCCAGTACTTC